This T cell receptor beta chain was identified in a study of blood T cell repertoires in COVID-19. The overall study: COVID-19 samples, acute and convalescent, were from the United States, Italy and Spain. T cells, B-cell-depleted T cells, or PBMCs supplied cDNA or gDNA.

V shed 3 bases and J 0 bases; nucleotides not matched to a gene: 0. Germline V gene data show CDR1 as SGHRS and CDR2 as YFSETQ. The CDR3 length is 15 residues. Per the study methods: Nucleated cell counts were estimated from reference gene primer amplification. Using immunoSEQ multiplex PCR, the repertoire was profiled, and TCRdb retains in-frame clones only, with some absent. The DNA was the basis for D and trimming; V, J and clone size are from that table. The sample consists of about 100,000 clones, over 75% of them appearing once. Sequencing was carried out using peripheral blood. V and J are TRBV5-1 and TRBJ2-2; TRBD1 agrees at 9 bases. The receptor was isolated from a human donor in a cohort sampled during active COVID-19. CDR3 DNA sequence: TGCGCCAGCAGCTGGACAGGGGCGAACACCGGGGAGCTGTTTTTT. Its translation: CASSWTGANTGELFF.